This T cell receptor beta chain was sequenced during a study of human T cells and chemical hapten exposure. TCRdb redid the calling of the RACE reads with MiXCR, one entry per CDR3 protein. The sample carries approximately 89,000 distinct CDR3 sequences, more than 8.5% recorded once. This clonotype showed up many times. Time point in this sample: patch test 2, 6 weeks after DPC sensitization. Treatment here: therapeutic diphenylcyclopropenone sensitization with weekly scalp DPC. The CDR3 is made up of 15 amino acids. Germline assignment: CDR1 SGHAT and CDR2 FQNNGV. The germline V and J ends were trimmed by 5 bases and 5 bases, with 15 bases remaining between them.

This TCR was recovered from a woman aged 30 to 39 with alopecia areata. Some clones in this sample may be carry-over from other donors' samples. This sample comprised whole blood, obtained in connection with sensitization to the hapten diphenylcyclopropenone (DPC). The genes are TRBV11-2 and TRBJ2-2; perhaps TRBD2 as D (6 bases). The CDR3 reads CASSPYRRGTGELFF. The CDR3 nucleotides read TGTGCCAGCAGCCCATACCGCCGGGGGACCGGGGAGCTGTTTTTT.